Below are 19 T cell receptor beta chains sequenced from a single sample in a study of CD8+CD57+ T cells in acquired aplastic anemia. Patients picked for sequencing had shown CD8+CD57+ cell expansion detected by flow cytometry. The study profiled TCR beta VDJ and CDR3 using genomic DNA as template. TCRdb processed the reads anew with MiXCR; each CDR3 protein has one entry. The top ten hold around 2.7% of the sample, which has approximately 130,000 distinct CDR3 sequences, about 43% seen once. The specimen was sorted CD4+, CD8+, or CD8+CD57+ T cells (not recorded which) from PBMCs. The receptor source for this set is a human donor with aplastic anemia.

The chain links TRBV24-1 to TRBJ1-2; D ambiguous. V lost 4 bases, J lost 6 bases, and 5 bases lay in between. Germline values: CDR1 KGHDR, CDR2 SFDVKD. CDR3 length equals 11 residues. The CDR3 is CATSEGDGYTF. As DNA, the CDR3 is TGTGCCACCAGTGAGGGCGATGGCTACACCTTC.

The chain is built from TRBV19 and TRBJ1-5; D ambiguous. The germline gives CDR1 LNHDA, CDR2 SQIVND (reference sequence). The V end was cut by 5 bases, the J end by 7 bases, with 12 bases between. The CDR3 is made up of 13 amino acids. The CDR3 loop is CASSVPYNQPQHF. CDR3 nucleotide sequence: TGTGCCAGTAGTGTCCCGTACAACCAGCCCCAGCATTTT. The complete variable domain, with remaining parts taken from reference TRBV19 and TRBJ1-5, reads DGGITQSPKYLFRKEGQNVTLSCEQNLNHDAMYWYRQDPGQGLRLIYYSQIVNDFQKGDIAEGYSVSREKKESFPLTVTSAQKNPTAFYLCASSVPYNQPQHFGDGTRLSIL.

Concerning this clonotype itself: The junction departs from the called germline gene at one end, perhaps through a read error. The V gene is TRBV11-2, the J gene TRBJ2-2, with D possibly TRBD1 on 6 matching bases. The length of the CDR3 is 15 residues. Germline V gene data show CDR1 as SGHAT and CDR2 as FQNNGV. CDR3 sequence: CASSLDGAGAGELLF. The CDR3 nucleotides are TGTGCCAGCAGCTTAGATGGGGCAGGGGCCGGGGAGCTGCTTTTT. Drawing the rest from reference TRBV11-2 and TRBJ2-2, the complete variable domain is EAGVAQSPRYKIIEKRQSVAFWCNPISGHATLYWYQQILGQGPKLLIQFQNNGVVDDSQLPKDRFSAERLKGVDSTLKIQPAKLEDSAVYLCASSLDGAGAGELLFGEGSRLTVL.

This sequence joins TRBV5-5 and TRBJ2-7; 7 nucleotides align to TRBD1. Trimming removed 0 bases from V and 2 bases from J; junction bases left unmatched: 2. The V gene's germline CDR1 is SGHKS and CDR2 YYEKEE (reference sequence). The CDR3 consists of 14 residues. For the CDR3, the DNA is TGTGCCAGCAGCTTGGTGACAGGGACCTACGAGCAGTACTTC. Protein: CASSLVTGTYEQYF.

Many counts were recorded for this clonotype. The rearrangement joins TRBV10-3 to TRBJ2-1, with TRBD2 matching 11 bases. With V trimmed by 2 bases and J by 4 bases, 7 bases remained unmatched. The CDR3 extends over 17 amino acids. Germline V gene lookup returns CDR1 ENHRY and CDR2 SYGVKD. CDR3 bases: TGTGCCATCAGTGAGCCAGCGGGACTAGCGGATTACAATGAGCAGTTCTTC. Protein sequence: CAISEPAGLADYNEQFF.

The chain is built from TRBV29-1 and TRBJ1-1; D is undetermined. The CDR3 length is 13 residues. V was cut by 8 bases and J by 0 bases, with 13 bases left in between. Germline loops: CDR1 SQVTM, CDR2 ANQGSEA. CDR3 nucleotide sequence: TGCAGCATAGGAGGGCAGATGAACACTGAAGCTTTCTTT. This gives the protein CSIGGQMNTEAFF.

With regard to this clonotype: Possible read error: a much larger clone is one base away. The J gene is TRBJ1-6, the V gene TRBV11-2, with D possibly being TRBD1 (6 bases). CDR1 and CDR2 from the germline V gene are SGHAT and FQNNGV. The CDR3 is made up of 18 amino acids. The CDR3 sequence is CTSSYSRGIAAYNSPLHF. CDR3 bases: TGTACCAGCAGCTACTCCAGGGGTATTGCGGCCTATAATTCACCCCTCCACTTT.

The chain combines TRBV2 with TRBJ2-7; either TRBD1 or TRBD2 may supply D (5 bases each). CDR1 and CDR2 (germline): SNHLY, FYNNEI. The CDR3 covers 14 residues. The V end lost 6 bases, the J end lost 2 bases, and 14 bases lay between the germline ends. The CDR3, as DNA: TGTGCCAGCAGCGGGACGGGCTTACCCTACGAGCAGTACTTC. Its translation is CASSGTGLPYEQYF. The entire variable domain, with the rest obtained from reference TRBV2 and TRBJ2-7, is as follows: EPEVTQTPSHQVTQMGQEVILRCVPISNHLYFYWYRQILGQKVEFLVSFYNNEISEKSEIFDDQFSVERPDGSNFTLKIRSTKLEDSAMYFCASSGTGLPYEQYFGPGTRLTVT.

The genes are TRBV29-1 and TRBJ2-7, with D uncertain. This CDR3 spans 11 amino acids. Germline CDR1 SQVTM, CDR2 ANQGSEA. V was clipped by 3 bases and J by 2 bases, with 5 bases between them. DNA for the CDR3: TGCAGCGTTGACGGCACCTACGAGCAGTACTTC. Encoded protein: CSVDGTYEQYF.

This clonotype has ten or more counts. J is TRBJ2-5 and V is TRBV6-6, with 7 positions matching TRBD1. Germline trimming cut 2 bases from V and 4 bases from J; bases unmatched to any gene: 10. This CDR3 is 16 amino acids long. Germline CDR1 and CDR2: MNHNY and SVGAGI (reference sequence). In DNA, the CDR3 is TGTGCCAGCAGTTACCGGACAGGACTGGGCGGAGAGACCCAGTACTTC. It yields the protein CASSYRTGLGGETQYF.

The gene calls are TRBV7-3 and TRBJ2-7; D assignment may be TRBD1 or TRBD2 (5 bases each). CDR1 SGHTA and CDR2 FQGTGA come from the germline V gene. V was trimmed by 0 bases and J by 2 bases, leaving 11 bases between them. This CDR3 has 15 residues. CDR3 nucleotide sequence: TGTGCCAGCAGCTTAACTGTTGGGGGAACCTACGAGCAGTACTTC. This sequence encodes CASSLTVGGTYEQYF.

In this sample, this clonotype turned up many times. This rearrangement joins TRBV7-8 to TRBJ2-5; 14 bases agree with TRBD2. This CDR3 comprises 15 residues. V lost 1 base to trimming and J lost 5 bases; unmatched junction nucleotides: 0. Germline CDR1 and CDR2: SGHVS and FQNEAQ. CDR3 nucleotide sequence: TGTGCCAGCAGCTTAGGACTAGCGGGGGGGGAGACCCAGTACTTC. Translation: CASSLGLAGGETQYF.

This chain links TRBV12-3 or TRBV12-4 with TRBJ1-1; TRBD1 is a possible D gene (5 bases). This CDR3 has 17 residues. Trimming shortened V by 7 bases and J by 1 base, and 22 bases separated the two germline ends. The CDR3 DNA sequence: TGTGCCAGCACCTCGGCCCAGGGAGGGATTGGGAACACTGAAGCTTTCTTT. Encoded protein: CASTSAQGGIGNTEAFF.

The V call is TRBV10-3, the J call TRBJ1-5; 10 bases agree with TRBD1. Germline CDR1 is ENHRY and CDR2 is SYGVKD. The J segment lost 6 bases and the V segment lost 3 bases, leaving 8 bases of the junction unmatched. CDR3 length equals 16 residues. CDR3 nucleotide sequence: TGTGCCATCAGTGATAGGGGACAGGGGTTGGGTCAGCCCCAGCATTTT. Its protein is CAISDRGQGLGQPQHF.

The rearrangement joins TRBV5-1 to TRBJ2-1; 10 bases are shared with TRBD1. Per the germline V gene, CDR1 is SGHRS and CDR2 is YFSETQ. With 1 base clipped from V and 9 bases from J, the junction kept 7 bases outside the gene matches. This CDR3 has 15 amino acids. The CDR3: CASSLMTGGSSEQFF. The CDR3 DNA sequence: TGCGCCAGCAGCTTGATGACAGGGGGCTCCAGTGAGCAGTTCTTC.

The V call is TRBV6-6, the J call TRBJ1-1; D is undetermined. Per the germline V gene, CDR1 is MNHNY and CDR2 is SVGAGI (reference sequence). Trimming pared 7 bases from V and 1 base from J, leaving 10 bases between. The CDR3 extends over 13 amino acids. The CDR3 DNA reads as TGTGCCAGCATTTATAGCCCGAACACTGAAGCTTTCTTT. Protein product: CASIYSPNTEAFF.

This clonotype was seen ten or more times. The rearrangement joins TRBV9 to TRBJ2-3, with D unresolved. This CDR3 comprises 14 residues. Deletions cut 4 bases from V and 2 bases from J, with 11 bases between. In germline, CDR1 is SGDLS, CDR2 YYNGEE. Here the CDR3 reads CASSFKTSTDTQYF. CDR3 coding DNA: TGTGCCAGCAGCTTCAAAACCTCCACAGATACGCAGTATTTT.

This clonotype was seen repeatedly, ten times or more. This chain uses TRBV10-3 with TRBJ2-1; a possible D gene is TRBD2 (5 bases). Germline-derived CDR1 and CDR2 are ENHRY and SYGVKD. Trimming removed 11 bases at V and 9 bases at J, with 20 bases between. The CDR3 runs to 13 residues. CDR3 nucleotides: TGTGCCCTCCGGGCATCCACCGAGGGTGAGCAGTTCTTC. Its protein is CALRASTEGEQFF.

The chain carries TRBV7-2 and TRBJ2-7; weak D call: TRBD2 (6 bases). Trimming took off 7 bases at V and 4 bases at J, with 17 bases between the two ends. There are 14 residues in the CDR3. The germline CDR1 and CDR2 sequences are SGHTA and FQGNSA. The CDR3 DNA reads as TGTGCCAGCACCCCGGTGGGGGGTTCGTACGAGCAGTACTTC. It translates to CASTPVGGSYEQYF.